These T cell receptor beta chains were read from a single sample in a study of blood T cell repertoires in COVID-19. Sequenced by immunoSEQ multiplex PCR; TCRdb stores in-frame clones only, minus some. Of around 170,000 clones in the sample, about 81% were seen once. The specimen sequenced was peripheral blood. Receptor source: a woman of 80 years or more with COVID-19, enrolled during active disease. Both conserved end residues are part of each CDR3. The D gene is left open where the match is weak. Clone size is shown for a subset of rows, as once, few, many or a class of expanded clone.

clone_size: -; d_call: -; v_call: TRBV11-3; j_call: TRBJ2-1; cdr3_nt: TGTGCCAGCAGCCTATTAGCCACGGTGTACAATGAGCAGTTCTTC; cdr3_aa: CASSLLATVYNEQFF
clone_size: -; d_call: TRBD1; v_call: TRBV19; j_call: TRBJ2-7; cdr3_nt: TGTGCCAGTAGTAGACAGGGGGATTGGTCCTACGAGCAGTACTTC; cdr3_aa: CASSRQGDWSYEQYF
clone_size: -; d_call: TRBD2; v_call: TRBV6-1; j_call: TRBJ2-1; cdr3_nt: TGTGCCAGCAGTGACCCCACCCAGCGGGAGTCAAGGTTCTTC; cdr3_aa: CASSDPTQRESRFF
clone_size: -; d_call: -; v_call: TRBV28; j_call: TRBJ2-7; cdr3_nt: TGTGCCAGCCTAGACAGGTCCTACGAGCAGTACTTC; cdr3_aa: CASLDRSYEQYF
clone_size: -; d_call: TRBD1; v_call: TRBV6-2/TRBV6-3; j_call: TRBJ2-3; cdr3_nt: TGTGCCAGCAGCCTCGACAGGGCCAGCACAGATACGCAGTATTTT; cdr3_aa: CASSLDRASTDTQYF
clone_size: -; d_call: -; v_call: TRBV7-3; j_call: TRBJ1-1; cdr3_nt: TGTGCCAGCGGTACAGCGGGGGTCACTGAAGCTTTCTTT; cdr3_aa: CASGTAGVTEAFF
clone_size: -; d_call: TRBD1; v_call: TRBV6-2/TRBV6-3; j_call: TRBJ1-1; cdr3_nt: TGTGCCAGCAGCCAGGGGACAGGGGCGATAACTTTCTTT; cdr3_aa: CASSQGTGAITFF
clone_size: -; d_call: TRBD1; v_call: TRBV27; j_call: TRBJ1-2; cdr3_nt: TGTGCCAGCAGCCCCCAGGGGGGAGGCTACACCTTC; cdr3_aa: CASSPQGGGYTF
clone_size: -; d_call: TRBD2; v_call: TRBV14; j_call: TRBJ2-1; cdr3_nt: TGTGCCAGCAGCCAAGGACTAGCGGGAGGACCTGAGCAGTTCTTC; cdr3_aa: CASSQGLAGGPEQFF
clone_size: -; d_call: -; v_call: TRBV2; j_call: TRBJ1-1; cdr3_nt: TGTGCCAGCAGTGAGGCCTCCTACACTGAAGCTTTCTTT; cdr3_aa: CASSEASYTEAFF
clone_size: -; d_call: TRBD1; v_call: TRBV3-1/TRBV3-2; j_call: TRBJ1-4; cdr3_nt: TGTGCCAGCAGCAGCGGGACAGGGGTAATTGAAAAACTGTTTTTT; cdr3_aa: CASSSGTGVIEKLFF
clone_size: once; d_call: TRBD1; v_call: TRBV7-2; j_call: TRBJ1-6; cdr3_nt: TGTGCCAGCAGCTTACTACAGGGGAGTGGACCCCTCCACTTT; cdr3_aa: CASSLLQGSGPLHF
clone_size: -; d_call: -; v_call: TRBV18; j_call: TRBJ2-7; cdr3_nt: TGTGCCAGCTCACCAATCGTAGACTACGAGCAGTACTTC; cdr3_aa: CASSPIVDYEQYF
clone_size: -; d_call: TRBD1; v_call: TRBV6-5; j_call: TRBJ1-1; cdr3_nt: TGTGCCAGCAGTTACTCCGGACAGGGCTACACTGAAGCTTTCTTT; cdr3_aa: CASSYSGQGYTEAFF
clone_size: -; d_call: -; v_call: TRBV6-6; j_call: TRBJ2-2; cdr3_nt: TGTGCCAGCAGTCCCCAGAAAACAGGGTTGAACACCGGGGAGCTGTTTTTT; cdr3_aa: CASSPQKTGLNTGELFF
clone_size: -; d_call: -; v_call: TRBV20-1; j_call: TRBJ2-7; cdr3_nt: TGCAGTGTGCAGGGGAATTACGAGCAGTACTTC; cdr3_aa: CSVQGNYEQYF
clone_size: few; d_call: TRBD1; v_call: TRBV27; j_call: TRBJ2-7; cdr3_nt: TGTGCCAGCAGTATAGGACAGGGACCCTACGAGCAGTACTTC; cdr3_aa: CASSIGQGPYEQYF
clone_size: -; d_call: TRBD1; v_call: TRBV6-2/TRBV6-3; j_call: TRBJ1-1; cdr3_nt: TGTGCCAGCAGTGACAGGGGGTACACTGAAGCTTTCTTT; cdr3_aa: CASSDRGYTEAFF
clone_size: many; d_call: -; v_call: TRBV19; j_call: TRBJ2-5; cdr3_nt: TGTGCCAGTAGTGGGACTTTCCAAGAGACCCAGTACTTC; cdr3_aa: CASSGTFQETQYF
clone_size: -; d_call: TRBD2; v_call: TRBV11-3; j_call: TRBJ2-7; cdr3_nt: TGTGCCAGCAGCTTATGGGGGGGTTACGAGCAGTACTTC; cdr3_aa: CASSLWGGYEQYF
clone_size: -; d_call: TRBD1; v_call: TRBV6-5; j_call: TRBJ1-5; cdr3_nt: TGTGCCAGCAGCCGGGACAGTAATCAGCCCCAGCATTTT; cdr3_aa: CASSRDSNQPQHF
clone_size: once; d_call: -; v_call: TRBV21-1; j_call: TRBJ2-4; cdr3_nt: TGTGCCAGCAATATCGCGGAACCAGCCTTGGCCAAAAACATTCAGTACTTC; cdr3_aa: CASNIAEPALAKNIQYF
clone_size: -; d_call: TRBD1; v_call: TRBV18; j_call: TRBJ1-4; cdr3_nt: TGTGCCAGCTTGGGACAGTTTAATGAAAAACTGTTTTTT; cdr3_aa: CASLGQFNEKLFF
clone_size: -; d_call: -; v_call: TRBV7-9; j_call: TRBJ2-3; cdr3_nt: TGTGCCAGCACCGAGAGGGCTGGGAGCACAGATACGCAGTATTTT; cdr3_aa: CASTERAGSTDTQYF
clone_size: -; d_call: TRBD1; v_call: TRBV24-1; j_call: TRBJ1-4; cdr3_nt: TGTGCCACCAGTGAGCCCGGACAGGGAGCAACTAATGAAAAACTGTTTTTT; cdr3_aa: CATSEPGQGATNEKLFF
clone_size: -; d_call: TRBD2; v_call: TRBV7-9; j_call: TRBJ2-2; cdr3_nt: TGTGCCAGCTCCGTCGATAGCGGGGACACCGGGGAGCTGTTTTTT; cdr3_aa: CASSVDSGDTGELFF
clone_size: -; d_call: TRBD1; v_call: TRBV29-1; j_call: TRBJ1-1; cdr3_nt: TGCAGCGTTGACAGGGGGAGGAACACTGAAGCTTTCTTT; cdr3_aa: CSVDRGRNTEAFF
clone_size: once; d_call: TRBD2; v_call: TRBV11-2; j_call: TRBJ2-1; cdr3_nt: TGTGCCAGCAGTCGCACTAGCGCTCGGGATGAGCAGTTCTTC; cdr3_aa: CASSRTSARDEQFF
clone_size: once; d_call: TRBD1; v_call: TRBV27; j_call: TRBJ2-7; cdr3_nt: TGTGCCAGCAGTTTGACAGGGGGTTTCTCCTACGAGCAGTACTTC; cdr3_aa: CASSLTGGFSYEQYF
clone_size: -; d_call: TRBD1; v_call: TRBV19; j_call: TRBJ2-3; cdr3_nt: TGTGCCAGTAGTATGATGACAGGGGCGACAGATACGCAGTATTTT; cdr3_aa: CASSMMTGATDTQYF
clone_size: -; d_call: TRBD1; v_call: TRBV7-3; j_call: TRBJ2-7; cdr3_nt: TGTGCCAGCAGGCCGACAGGGGGATCCGGCGAGCAGTACTTC; cdr3_aa: CASRPTGGSGEQYF
clone_size: -; d_call: TRBD1; v_call: TRBV18; j_call: TRBJ1-4; cdr3_nt: TGTGCCAGCTCACCACGACAGGGTACTAATGAAAAACTGTTTTTT; cdr3_aa: CASSPRQGTNEKLFF
clone_size: -; d_call: TRBD1; v_call: TRBV30; j_call: TRBJ2-7; cdr3_nt: TGTGCCTGGAGTACGGGACAGGGCTACGAGCAGTACTTC; cdr3_aa: CAWSTGQGYEQYF
clone_size: -; d_call: TRBD2; v_call: TRBV24-1; j_call: TRBJ2-1; cdr3_nt: TGTGCCACCAGTGAGTCACTAGCGGGAGCCTACAATGAGCAGTTCTTC; cdr3_aa: CATSESLAGAYNEQFF
clone_size: -; d_call: TRBD2; v_call: TRBV27; j_call: TRBJ2-3; cdr3_nt: TGTGCCAGCAGTTCCGCCAGGACTAGCGGGAACACAGATACGCAGTATTTT; cdr3_aa: CASSSARTSGNTDTQYF
clone_size: -; d_call: TRBD1; v_call: TRBV6-5; j_call: TRBJ1-2; cdr3_nt: TGTGCCAGCAGTACCCGGGACAGGGGTGGCTACACCTTC; cdr3_aa: CASSTRDRGGYTF
clone_size: -; d_call: TRBD1; v_call: TRBV19; j_call: TRBJ2-7; cdr3_nt: TGTGCCAGTAGTATTCCCCCAGGACAGGGGATGATCTCCTACGAGCAGTACTTC; cdr3_aa: CASSIPPGQGMISYEQYF
clone_size: once; d_call: -; v_call: TRBV18; j_call: TRBJ2-7; cdr3_nt: TGTGCCAGCTCCTCCGGGACACTGAACTACGAGCAGTACTTC; cdr3_aa: CASSSGTLNYEQYF
clone_size: -; d_call: -; v_call: TRBV19; j_call: TRBJ1-2; cdr3_nt: TGTGCCAGTAGTCCCTACGGAGCAAACTATGGCTACACCTTC; cdr3_aa: CASSPYGANYGYTF
clone_size: once; d_call: -; v_call: TRBV28; j_call: TRBJ2-7; cdr3_nt: TGTGCCGGAGGGGGGGCGGGGTTTGCCGAGCAGTACTTC; cdr3_aa: CAGGGAGFAEQYF
clone_size: -; d_call: -; v_call: TRBV5-5; j_call: TRBJ2-7; cdr3_nt: TGTGCCAGCAGCTTGCGGGGAGACGACTACGAGCAGTACTTC; cdr3_aa: CASSLRGDDYEQYF
clone_size: once; d_call: TRBD1; v_call: TRBV7-8; j_call: TRBJ2-7; cdr3_nt: TGTGCCAGCAGCTTCCGGGACAGTTCCTACGAGCAGTACTTC; cdr3_aa: CASSFRDSSYEQYF
clone_size: -; d_call: -; v_call: TRBV3-1/TRBV3-2; j_call: TRBJ2-3; cdr3_nt: TGTGCCAGCAGCCAAGAGTCGAGGTTAAGTATAGATACGCAGTATTTT; cdr3_aa: CASSQESRLSIDTQYF
clone_size: -; d_call: -; v_call: TRBV7-8; j_call: TRBJ2-1; cdr3_nt: TGTGCCAGCAGCCCCTATAACCGGGACAATGAGCAGTTCTTC; cdr3_aa: CASSPYNRDNEQFF
clone_size: once; d_call: -; v_call: TRBV28; j_call: TRBJ2-7; cdr3_nt: TGTGCCAGCGCGGGACGGGCCTACGAGCAGTACTTC; cdr3_aa: CASAGRAYEQYF
clone_size: -; d_call: -; v_call: TRBV15; j_call: TRBJ1-4; cdr3_nt: TGTGCCACCAGCAGACGCTCAGGGATTAATGAAAAACTGTTTTTT; cdr3_aa: CATSRRSGINEKLFF
clone_size: -; d_call: -; v_call: TRBV21-1; j_call: TRBJ1-5; cdr3_nt: TGTGCCAGCAGCAAATTGGGACAGGGCAATCAGCCCCAGCATTTT; cdr3_aa: CASSKLGQGNQPQHF
clone_size: -; d_call: -; v_call: TRBV5-1; j_call: TRBJ2-7; cdr3_nt: TGCGCCAGCAGCTTGTACGAGACAGGCACCTACGAGCAGTACTTC; cdr3_aa: CASSLYETGTYEQYF